These 21 T cell receptor beta chains were sequenced from one sample in a study of regulatory T cells in long-lasting Graves disease. Time point specified: persistent/refractory GD, antithyroid drugs over 5 years with positive TRAb. The TCR library used RNA extracted from PBMCs. iRepertoire HTBI primers and Arm-PCR of CDR3 regions built TCR beta libraries. TCRdb ran MiXCR on the multiplex PCR reads and lists one entry per CDR3 protein. The repertoire includes hundreds of thousands of distinct CDR3 sequences, 22% of them detected once, and around 13% sits in the top ten. The specimen comprised peripheral blood mononuclear cells (PBMCs), sampled when the disease was refractory, from a patient treated with antithyroid drugs. These receptors were taken from a female donor with Graves disease.

This chain uses TRBV12-3 or TRBV12-4 with TRBJ2-6; D uncertain. The ends were cut back, 6 bases at V and 5 bases at J, with 5 bases in the middle. This CDR3 contains 12 residues. This CDR3 is CASRYRANVLTF. CDR3 nucleotides: TGTGCCAGCAGGTACAGGGCCAACGTCCTGACTTTC.

The CDR3 coding sequence is TGTGCCATCAATGACAGGGGGCGAAGCGAGCAGTACTTC. Amino acids: CAINDRGRSEQYF. V and J are TRBV10-3 and TRBJ2-7; TRBD1 matches 10 bases. With 7 bases clipped from V and 6 bases from J, the junction kept 6 bases outside the gene matches. This CDR3 spans 13 amino acids. The V gene's germline CDR1 is ENHRY and CDR2 SYGVKD.

In this sample, this clonotype turned up many times. The J gene is TRBJ2-5, the V gene TRBV7-2, with D possibly being TRBD2 (6 bases). From germline, CDR1 is SGHTA and CDR2 FQGNSA. The CDR3 runs 14 residues. Trimming removed 5 bases at V and 5 bases at J, with 15 bases between. The CDR3 sequence: CASSPGLRWETQYF. CDR3 DNA: TGTGCCAGCAGCCCGGGACTCAGATGGGAGACCCAGTACTTC.

Details on this clonotype: Since a much larger clone is just one base distant, this may be a read error. This CDR3 is CASSLDPTGEPFF. CDR3 coding DNA: TGTGCCAGCAGTTTAGACCCCACCGGGGAGCCGTTTTTT. The chain employs TRBV28 and TRBJ2-2; perhaps TRBD2 as D (5 bases). The CDR3 contains 13 residues. CDR1 is MDHEN, CDR2 SYDVKM, per germline.

The table lists this clonotype with many counts. The J gene is TRBJ2-7, the V gene TRBV6-1, with TRBD1 identical over 7 bases. The CDR3 covers 12 residues. Germline values: CDR1 MNHNS, CDR2 SASEGT. V lost 5 bases to trimming and J lost 11 bases; unmatched junction nucleotides: 9. The CDR3 nucleotides read TGTGCCAGCAGTCGACCGGGACAGACCGAGTACTTC. It translates to CASSRPGQTEYF.

In this sample, this clonotype turned up once. The chain is built from TRBV30 and TRBJ1-1; D is undetermined. The CDR3 is 13 residues long. Germline CDR1 is GTSNPN and CDR2 is SVGIG (reference sequence). V lost 6 bases and J 0 bases, leaving 11 bases between the germline ends. The DNA for the CDR3 is TGTGCCTGCTTCACAGCGCTGAACACTGAAGCTTTCTTT. Translated, it gives CACFTALNTEAFF.

This clonotype came up a few times. The chain couples TRBV6-9 to TRBJ1-4, with D unclear. This CDR3 region has 15 residues. V shed 1 base and J shed 4 bases, with 10 bases lying between them. Germline V gene sequence: CDR1 MNHGY, CDR2 SVAAGI. The CDR3 loop reads CASSYFGRSNEKLFF. The CDR3 DNA is TGTGCCAGCAGTTATTTCGGTAGGAGTAATGAAAAACTGTTTTTT.

This clonotype was found once. The chain couples TRBV6-1 to TRBJ1-1; 7 bases map to TRBD1. The ends lost 6 bases at V and 4 bases at J; junction bases unmatched: 8. Germline values: CDR1 MNHNS, CDR2 SASEGT. CDR3 size: 14 residues. CDR3 protein: CASRRDRGLTEAFF. CDR3 nucleotides: TGTGCCAGCAGACGGGACAGAGGCCTCACTGAAGCTTTCTTT.

This clonotype occurred a few times. The chain employs TRBV4-3 and TRBJ1-1; D uncertain. This CDR3 spans 13 amino acids. In germline, CDR1 is LGHNA, CDR2 YSLEER. Trimming shortened V by 3 bases and J by 9 bases, and 14 bases separated the two germline ends. CDR3 loop: CASSQVQSRQAFF. The CDR3 DNA sequence: TGCGCCAGCAGCCAGGTACAATCTCGACAAGCTTTCTTT.

This clonotype was picked up many times. The chain uses TRBV2 and TRBJ1-5; 7 nucleotides line up with TRBD1. The junction had 5 bases not matched to a gene; V was cut back by 2 bases and J by 4 bases. Germline CDR1 is SNHLY and CDR2 is FYNNEI. This CDR3 is 15 amino acids long. CDR3 bases: TGTGCCAGCAGTGAATACAGGGGTGGAAATCAGCCCCAGCATTTT. It specifies CASSEYRGGNQPQHF.

The gene calls are TRBV7-2 and TRBJ2-2; no reliable D call. With 1 base removed from V and 2 bases from J, the gap between germline ends came to 8 bases. This CDR3 has 15 residues. Per the germline V gene, CDR1 is SGHTA and CDR2 is FQGNSA. The CDR3, as DNA: TGTGCCAGCAGCTTAGTTGGGTTCAACACCGGGGAGCTGTTTTTT. Protein: CASSLVGFNTGELFF.

This clonotype was detected ten times or more. This chain connects TRBV2 to TRBJ1-1; D gene unclear. This CDR3 has 11 residues. Trimming removed 7 bases from V and 1 base from J, with 4 bases in between. CDR1 and CDR2 (germline): SNHLY, FYNNEI. The CDR3 DNA sequence: TGTGCCAGCACACCGAACACTGAAGCTTTCTTT. Translating it yields CASTPNTEAFF.

Many counts were recorded for this clonotype. The V and J genes are TRBV28 and TRBJ2-5; 9 nucleotides line up with TRBD2. Trimming removed 8 bases from V and 5 bases from J; junction bases left unmatched: 6. The V gene's germline CDR1 is MDHEN and CDR2 SYDVKM. The CDR3 covers 13 residues. The CDR3 protein is CASVRTSVETQYF. The DNA for the CDR3 is TGTGCCAGCGTGAGGACTAGCGTGGAGACCCAGTACTTC.

This sequence joins TRBV7-2 and TRBJ2-7, with D maybe TRBD1 (5 bases). This CDR3 spans 11 amino acids. Trimming removed 5 bases from V and 9 bases from J, with 11 bases in between. The V gene's germline CDR1 is SGHTA and CDR2 FQGNSA. The CDR3 DNA reads TGTGCCAGCAGCCCAGGGATGGGGCAGTACTTC. It is translated as CASSPGMGQYF.

The chain joins TRBV5-1 to TRBJ2-4, with TRBD2 as a possible D gene (7 bases). CDR1 is SGHRS and CDR2 is YFSETQ in the germline V gene. The CDR3 consists of 16 residues. V was cut by 0 bases and J by 8 bases, with 18 bases left in between. The CDR3 sequence is CASSLDGTPAGDIQYF. CDR3 DNA: TGCGCCAGCAGCTTGGATGGGACACCCGCGGGGGACATTCAGTACTTC.

Remarks on this clonotype: Since a much larger clone is just one base distant, this may be a read error. This chain links TRBV12-3 or TRBV12-4 with TRBJ1-1; D is unclear. CDR3 length equals 13 residues. V lost 6 bases and J lost 4, with 12 bases in between. CDR3 in DNA: TGTGCCAGCAGAAGGGTTTTGAGCACTGAAGCTTTCTTT. It yields the protein CASRRVLSTEAFF.

The J gene is TRBJ2-1, the V gene TRBV7-2, with 7 positions matching TRBD2. J was trimmed by 0 bases and V by 1 base; bases with no gene match: 3. The CDR3 runs to 16 residues. CDR1 is SGHTA and CDR2 is FQGNSA in the germline V gene. The CDR3 loop reads CASSLVGGSSYNEQFF. CDR3 bases: TGTGCCAGCAGCTTAGTGGGGGGGAGCTCCTACAATGAGCAGTTCTTC.

The chain joins TRBV9 to TRBJ1-1; no clear D. Deletions cut 2 bases from V and 3 bases from J, with 8 bases between. This CDR3 spans 13 amino acids. The germline CDR1 and CDR2 sequences are SGDLS and YYNGEE. The CDR3 coding sequence is TGTGCCAGCAGCGTCCGAGGGTACACTGAAGCTTTCTTT. Its protein product is CASSVRGYTEAFF.

This clonotype occurred many times. CDR3 nucleotide sequence: TGCGCCAGCAGCTTGAATCAGGACAACACTGAAGCTTTCTTT. Translation: CASSLNQDNTEAFF. The chain uses TRBV5-1 and TRBJ1-1, with D uncertain. CDR1 is SGHRS, CDR2 YFSETQ, per germline. The CDR3 loop spans 14 amino acids. The V gene lost 1 base and the J gene lost 2 bases, with 9 bases spanning the gap.

The chain recombines TRBV2 with TRBJ2-3, with a weak D call TRBD1 (6 bases). Germline V CDR1 and CDR2: SNHLY, FYNNEI. V was cut by 3 bases and J by 5 bases, with 27 bases left in between. The CDR3 is 19 amino acids. The CDR3 region has the DNA TGTGCCAGCAGTGATCCCCGCACCCGCTGGACAGCCTCGGGAGATACGCAGTATTTT. This gives the protein CASSDPRTRWTASGDTQYF.

The V gene is TRBV30, the J gene TRBJ2-7; D gene ambiguous. Germline V lookup: CDR1 GTSNPN, CDR2 SVGIG (reference sequence). The CDR3 length is 12 residues. V was trimmed by 0 bases and J by 3 bases, leaving 6 bases between them. This CDR3 reads CAWSVPLYEQYF. In DNA form, the CDR3 reads TGTGCCTGGAGTGTGCCCCTCTACGAGCAGTACTTC.